The 5 T cell receptor beta chains reported below all come from one sample, sequenced in a study of tumor-infiltrating lymphocytes in oesophageal squamous cell carcinoma. TCRdb reanalysed the PCR reads using MiXCR and keeps one entry per CDR3 protein. This table holds about 9,600 distinct CDR3 sequences, about 61% found once. The specimen sequenced was esophageal tumor tissue. The receptors originated from a male donor with esophageal squamous cell carcinoma.

There are a few counts of this clonotype. V and J are TRBV7-2 and TRBJ2-3, with D possibly TRBD1 on 5 matching bases. Deletions cut 8 bases from V and 1 base from J, with 10 bases between. This CDR3 is 13 amino acids long. Germline V gene sequence: CDR1 SGHTA, CDR2 FQGNSA. The CDR3 sequence is CASAGFGTDTQYF. DNA of the CDR3: TGTGCCAGCGCAGGGTTCGGCACAGATACGCAGTATTTT.

The V and J genes are TRBV11-2 and TRBJ2-7; no definite D call. The J call may be wrong; the DNA end is better matched by TRBJ2-5. This CDR3 has 13 residues. CDR1 SGHAT and CDR2 FQNNGV come from the germline V gene. CDR3: CASSLADLGTQYF. The CDR3 bases are TGTGCCAGCAGCTTAGCAGACTTAGGGACCCAGTACTTC.

V and J are TRBV12-3 or TRBV12-4 and TRBJ2-3, with 8 bases lining up with TRBD1. The CDR3 extends over 16 amino acids. V lost 1 base to trimming and J lost 2 bases; unmatched junction nucleotides: 5. CDR3 sequence (DNA): TGTGCCAGCAGTTTAGTGGGACAGGCTTCCACAGATACGCAGTATTTT. Protein: CASSLVGQASTDTQYF.

The chain carries TRBV18 and TRBJ2-1, with D tentatively TRBD1 (6 bases). Gene TRBJ2-5 matches the end of the DNA better, so the J call may be wrong. Germline V gene sequence: CDR1 KGHSH, CDR2 LQKENI. This CDR3 is built from 13 residues. CDR3 nucleotide sequence: TGTGCCAGCTCACGAGGGGGTCAAGAGACCCAGTACTTC. Translated, it gives CASSRGGQETQYF.

The table lists this clonotype with many counts. The rearrangement uses TRBV5-1 and TRBJ2-4; TRBD2 is a possible D gene (6 bases). Germline V lookup: CDR1 SGHRS, CDR2 YFSETQ. The CDR3 is made up of 14 amino acids. Trimming removed 5 bases from V and 0 bases from J, with 9 bases in between. This CDR3 is CASRRDGAKNIQYF. The CDR3 bases are TGCGCCAGCAGGCGGGACGGAGCCAAAAACATTCAGTACTTC.